The clone carrying this TCR beta chain has a count of ten or more. This record belongs to a study of regulatory T cells in long-lasting Graves disease. About the study: The study enrolled newly diagnosed Graves' patients on antithyroid drugs under 3 months.

Regarding time point: newly diagnosed GD, antithyroid drugs for less than 3 months. PBMCs were the source of the RNA used for TCR sequencing. Arm-PCR with iRepertoire HTBI primers amplified the CDR3 regions for these TCR beta libraries. TCRdb recomputed calls from the multiplex PCR reads with MiXCR, one row per CDR3 protein. The data contain approximately 440,000 distinct CDR3 sequences, about 16% of them seen just once; the ten biggest clones take up 9% to 15%. The data also belong to a second study, concerning T cells in Graves' hyperthyroidism and ophthalmopathy. This second study notes: Primed by the HTBI set, a first-round RT-PCR was run on the TCR CDR3. Onset of ophthalmopathy came a median 6.5 months after the model predicted it.

The sequencing here drew on peripheral blood mononuclear cells (PBMCs), taken at new diagnosis, from a patient treated with antithyroid drugs. This receptor was obtained from a man aged 35-49 years with Graves disease.

The CDR3 region has the DNA TGTGCCTGGAGGCCCGGGCTCGGGGAGGCCGGGGAGCTGTTTTTT. Translated, it gives CAWRPGLGEAGELFF. The chain uses TRBV30 and TRBJ2-2; weak D call: TRBD2 (6 bases). V gave up 3 bases and J gave up 6 bases, with 17 bases separating them. Looked up from germline, CDR1 is GTSNPN and CDR2 is SVGIG (reference sequence). CDR3 length: 15 residues.